The rows below give T cell receptor beta chains drawn from one sample of a study of blood T cell repertoires in COVID-19. Method: immunoSEQ multiplex PCR; TCRdb's copy keeps in-frame clones and lacks some. This table holds about 200,000 clones, 81% found once. Sequencing was performed on PBMCs or T cells enriched from blood (not recorded which). Receptor source: a woman aged 45-59 years with acute COVID-19. CDR3s include the opening cysteine and the closing phenylalanine or tryptophan. Fields, in order: J gene, D gene, V gene, clone size, CDR3 protein, CDR3 DNA. D genes are given only for firm matches. Part of the rows lack a size; the others show once, few, many or a class for expanded clones.

TRBJ1-5	NA	TRBV7-9	NA	CASSSGFGSNQPQHF	TGTGCCAGCAGCTCAGGGTTTGGAAGCAATCAGCCCCAGCATTTT
TRBJ2-2	TRBD1	TRBV6-4	few	CASKMKPGQDGELFF	TGTGCCAGCAAAATGAAACCGGGACAGGACGGGGAGCTGTTTTTT
TRBJ2-1	NA	TRBV7-2	few	CASSRSAGSYNEQFF	TGTGCCAGCAGCCGTAGCGCAGGTTCCTACAATGAGCAGTTCTTC
TRBJ1-5	TRBD1	TRBV18	few	CASSLKATGNSNQPQHF	TGTGCCAGCTCACTTAAAGCGACAGGGAATAGCAATCAGCCCCAGCATTTT
TRBJ1-1	NA	TRBV28	NA	CASSPGGGPGAFF	TGTGCCAGCAGCCCCGGGGGGGGGCCCGGGGCTTTCTTT
TRBJ2-1	NA	TRBV19	few	CASSIPQAESSYNEQFF	TGTGCCAGTAGTATCCCTCAGGCTGAGAGCTCCTACAATGAGCAGTTCTTC
TRBJ2-1	NA	TRBV9	NA	CASSVVDSYNEQFF	TGTGCCAGCAGCGTAGTGGACAGTTACAATGAGCAGTTCTTC
TRBJ2-7	NA	TRBV7-9	NA	CASSLVGLVYEQYF	TGTGCCAGCAGCTTAGTAGGACTCGTCTACGAGCAGTACTTC
TRBJ1-3	TRBD1	TRBV7-9	few	CASSLARDSRNTIYF	TGTGCCAGCAGCTTAGCGCGGGACAGCAGAAACACCATATATTTT
TRBJ2-3	TRBD2	TRBV11-2	NA	CASSLELQRETDTQYF	TGTGCCAGCAGCTTAGAACTTCAGCGGGAAACAGATACGCAGTATTTT
TRBJ2-1	NA	TRBV18	NA	CASSPRPGDEQFF	TGTGCCAGCTCACCAAGGCCCGGGGATGAGCAGTTCTTC
TRBJ2-1	TRBD1	TRBV5-6	many	CASSPGTGILSYNEQFF	TGTGCCAGCAGCCCCGGGACAGGGATCCTCTCCTACAATGAGCAGTTCTTC
TRBJ2-1	TRBD2	TRBV11-3	once	CASSLEGGNNEQFF	TGTGCCAGCAGCTTAGAGGGGGGGAACAATGAGCAGTTCTTC
TRBJ1-5	NA	TRBV28	NA	CASSLHSFPYSNQPQHF	TGTGCCAGCAGTTTACACAGTTTCCCCTATAGCAATCAGCCCCAGCATTTT
TRBJ1-3	NA	TRBV28	NA	CASSLLQRVDPGNTIYF	TGTGCCAGCAGTTTACTCCAGAGGGTTGACCCTGGAAACACCATATATTTT
TRBJ1-2	NA	TRBV21-1	NA	CASSKDPKGRGQSLNYGYTF	TGTGCCAGCAGCAAAGACCCCAAAGGCAGGGGCCAATCCCTTAACTATGGCTACACCTTC
TRBJ2-7	TRBD1	TRBV6-5	NA	CASSETGQPYEQYF	TGTGCCAGCTCTGAAACGGGACAGCCCTACGAGCAGTACTTC
TRBJ1-5	NA	TRBV18	few	CASSLTGSNQPQHF	TGTGCCAGCTCACTGACAGGTAGCAATCAGCCCCAGCATTTT
TRBJ1-5	TRBD1	TRBV4-1	NA	CASSLTRTGDQPQHF	TGCGCCAGCAGCCTGACCCGGACAGGGGATCAGCCCCAGCATTTT
TRBJ2-2	NA	TRBV28	once	CASSLFTSGETGELFF	TGTGCCAGCAGTTTATTTACTTCAGGGGAAACCGGGGAGCTGTTTTTT
TRBJ2-7	TRBD1	TRBV6-9	once	CASSYAQGATYEQYF	TGTGCCAGCAGTTACGCCCAGGGGGCCACCTACGAGCAGTACTTC
TRBJ1-5	TRBD1	TRBV27	NA	CASRIERDRAIYSNQPQHF	TGTGCCAGCAGGATCGAAAGGGACAGGGCGATTTATAGCAATCAGCCCCAGCATTTT
TRBJ1-5	NA	TRBV5-1	NA	CASSPTGSQPQHF	TGCGCCAGCAGCCCAACAGGGTCCCAGCCCCAGCATTTT
TRBJ1-6	NA	TRBV6-5	NA	CASSYPQDSPLHF	TGTGCCAGCAGTTACCCCCAGGATTCACCCCTCCACTTT
TRBJ2-2	NA	TRBV5-1	NA	CASSLAEGTGELFF	TGCGCCAGCAGCTTGGCCGAGGGAACCGGGGAGCTGTTTTTT
TRBJ1-2	NA	TRBV15	few	CATSRVGGGGPNYGYTF	TGTGCCACCAGCAGGGTTGGGGGCGGGGGACCTAACTATGGCTACACCTTC
TRBJ2-7	NA	TRBV10-1	NA	CASSPGCGRYEQYF	TGCGCCAGCAGCCCCGGATGCGGTCGTTACGAGCAGTACTTC
TRBJ2-1	TRBD1	TRBV5-1	few	CASSPTGSYNEQFF	TGCGCCAGCAGCCCGACAGGGTCCTACAATGAGCAGTTCTTC